This T cell receptor (beta chain) comes out of a study of regulatory T cells in long-lasting Graves disease. As for time point: persistent/refractory GD, antithyroid drugs over 5 years with positive TRAb. Researchers made the TCR library from RNA that was extracted from PBMCs. Blood from the periphery, about 9 milliliters in all, was drawn into EDTA tubes. Investigators prepared the TCR beta libraries by applying iRepertoire HTBI primers and Arm-PCR of CDR3 regions. MiXCR, applied by TCRdb to the multiplex PCR reads, yields one record per CDR3 protein. The table shows over 650,000 distinct CDR3 sequences, with 30% occurring only once. This clonotype was found many times. CDR1 is SNHLY, CDR2 FYNNEI, per germline. Losses at the gene ends were 3 bases for V and 6 bases for J; bases not matched to a gene: 5. This CDR3 comprises 15 residues.

This TCR came from a female donor with Graves disease. The sample was peripheral blood mononuclear cells (PBMCs), taken when the disease was refractory, from a patient treated with antithyroid drugs. This chain uses TRBV2 with TRBJ2-1, with 10 bases lining up with TRBD2. The CDR3 DNA follows: TGTGCCAGCAGTGAGGGGCTAGCGGGAGCCAATGAGCAGTTCTTC. Its translation is CASSEGLAGANEQFF.